These 3 T cell receptor beta chains originate from one sample sequenced in a study of human T cells and chemical hapten exposure. The time point denotes: patch test 1, 2 weeks after DPC sensitization. Treatment of the sample: therapeutic diphenylcyclopropenone sensitization with weekly scalp DPC. Unfractionated whole blood was the source from which total RNA was extracted. TCRdb reprocessed the RACE reads via MiXCR and lists one record per CDR3 protein. The sample contains some 52,000 distinct CDR3 sequences, 8% to 13% of which appear only once. Sequencing was performed on whole blood, taken in connection with sensitization to the hapten diphenylcyclopropenone (DPC). The receptors derive from a woman in her 40s with alopecia areata. Some clones in this sample may be carry-over from other donors' samples.

This clonotype was seen ten or more times. V and J are TRBV9 and TRBJ2-1; the D gene is possibly TRBD2 (5 bases). The CDR3 is 15 residues long. CDR1 SGDLS and CDR2 YYNGEE come from the germline V gene. V was trimmed by 1 base and J by 7 bases, leaving 15 bases between them. The CDR3 bases are TGTGCCAGCAGCGTATCCACCCCATCGGGGAATGAGCAGTTCTTC. It codes for CASSVSTPSGNEQFF. The complete variable domain, with remaining parts taken from reference TRBV9 and TRBJ2-1, reads DSGVTQTPKHLITATGQRVTLRCSPRSGDLSVYWYQQSLDQGLQFLIQYYNGEERAKGNILERFSAQQFPDLHSELNLSSLELGDSALYFCASSVSTPSGNEQFFGPGTRLTVL.

Points on this clonotype: One end of the junction varies from germline; a read error may be responsible. The rearrangement joins TRBV28 to TRBJ2-7; 7 positions match TRBD1. The germline V gene encodes CDR1 MDHEN and CDR2 SYDVKM. This CDR3 has 15 amino acids. CDR3 loop: CVSSPAGTVSYEQYF. The CDR3 DNA is TGTGTCAGCAGTCCCGCCGGGACAGTCTCCTACGAGCAGTACTTC.

The table lists this clonotype with many counts. The chain couples TRBV28 to TRBJ2-7; D not certain. CDR3 length equals 13 residues. CDR1 is MDHEN and CDR2 is SYDVKM in the germline V gene. The germline V and J ends were trimmed by 9 bases and 3 bases, with 15 bases remaining between them. The CDR3 loop is CASSKALLYEQYF. In DNA, the CDR3 is TGTGCCAGTTCTAAGGCCCTTCTCTACGAGCAGTACTTC.